This T cell receptor beta chain comes out of a study of Tregs in tolerant kidney transplant recipients. Findings and caveats of the study: Donor-specific Treg expansion exceeded global Treg expansion in tolerant patients, suggesting antigen drive.

TCRdb's copy holds only in-frame clones and misses some; the assay was immunoSEQ multiplex PCR. Recorded for this sample: about 48,000 clones. Thawed PBMCs were FACS-sorted into unstimulated CD4+CD25+CD127- regulatory T cells, CD4+CD25- non-regulatory cells, CD4 and CD8 cells. CDR1 and CDR2 from the germline V gene are KGHSH and LQKENI. The ends were cut back, 2 bases at V and 7 bases at J, with 14 bases in the middle. The CDR3 loop spans 15 amino acids. Note on this clone: No antigen is known for it. The CDR3 end is not reached by the read, which stops 3 residues before it; the germline J gene fills it in.

The sample consisted of CD4+ T cells from blood, taken before the transplant. V usage is TRBV18 and J usage is TRBJ1-4; D is ambiguous. This receptor was identified in a human donor who received a combined kidney and bone marrow transplant. The sequenced part of the CDR3 DNA is TGTGCCAGCTCACCAGCGGAAGATCGCGGTGAAAAA. This gives the protein CASSPAEDRGEK. The CDR3 in full is CASSPAEDRGEKLFF. Together with reference TRBV18 and TRBJ1-4, the CDR3 gives the full variable domain: NAGVMQNPRHLVRRRGQEARLRCSPMKGHSHVYWYRQLPEEGLKFMVYLQKENIIDESGMPKERFSAEFPKEGPSILRIQQVVRGDSAAYFCASSPAEDRGEKLFFGSGTQLSVL.